Listed here are 23 T cell receptor beta chains from one sample, sequenced in a study of blood T cells in healthy people across ages. Through a sample-barcoded 5' primer and a J-beta primer mix, a second PCR was run for roughly 7 to 12 cycles. From the 5' RACE reads, TCRdb called clonotypes with MiXCR, one entry per CDR3 protein. The table lists hundreds of thousands of distinct CDR3 sequences, about 62% of them singletons. The source material was blood. The receptors stem from a man aged 25 to 45 in good health.

This clonotype was seen a few times. This chain links TRBV27 with TRBJ2-7; TRBD2 aligns across 7 bases. Germline-derived CDR1 and CDR2 are MNHEY and SMNVEV (reference sequence). CDR3 length: 15 amino acids. J lost 2 bases, V lost 1 base, and 5 bases had no gene match. The CDR3 DNA reads TGTGCCAGCAGTTTATACCCTAGCGGTCCCTACGAGCAGTACTTC. Encoded protein: CASSLYPSGPYEQYF.

The gene calls are TRBV4-2 and TRBJ2-1; TRBD2 matches 7 bases. The germline CDR1 and CDR2 sequences are LGHNA and YNFKEQ. J lost 5 bases, V lost 5 bases, and 12 bases had no gene match. This CDR3 has 16 residues. CDR3 region: CASSIRGRAGNNEQFF. DNA for the CDR3: TGTGCCAGCAGCATTCGGGGACGAGCGGGGAACAATGAGCAGTTCTTC.

This clonotype was counted between two and nine times. The rearrangement joins TRBV12-3 or TRBV12-4 to TRBJ1-5; perhaps TRBD1 as D (5 bases). V was shortened by 8 bases and J by 0 bases, with 8 bases between the two germline ends. This CDR3 region has 13 residues. Here the CDR3 reads CASSRVSNQPQHF. Written as DNA, the CDR3 is TGTGCCAGCTCCAGGGTTAGCAATCAGCCCCAGCATTTT.

The chain is built from TRBV2 and TRBJ2-1; D gene ambiguous. The CDR3 length is 14 residues. V was trimmed by 7 bases and J by 0 bases, leaving 10 bases between them. The germline V gene encodes CDR1 SNHLY and CDR2 FYNNEI. In DNA form, the CDR3 reads TGTGCCAGCACTATTCCCAGCTCCTACAATGAGCAGTTCTTC. Protein sequence: CASTIPSSYNEQFF.

A note on this clonotype: The junction and the germline gene differ at one end; a read error may be behind it. The chain carries TRBV15 and TRBJ2-6, with TRBD1 matching over 8 bases. The CDR3 spans 15 residues. CDR1 is LNHNV, CDR2 YYDKDF, per germline (reference sequence). CDR3: CATNGQGSGASVLTF. The CDR3 bases are TGTGCCACCAACGGACAGGGCTCTGGGGCCAGCGTCCTGACTTTC.

This clonotype has only a few counts. The rearrangement links TRBV15 to TRBJ2-5, with D possibly being TRBD2 (5 bases). CDR1 and CDR2 (germline): LNHNV, YYDKDF (reference sequence). V was pared by 0 bases and J by 2 bases, with 10 bases between. The CDR3 is 15 residues long. The DNA of the CDR3 is TGTGCCACCAGCAGAGATCGGGGAGTTCAAGAGACCCAGTACTTC. This sequence encodes CATSRDRGVQETQYF.

The CDR3 protein is CASSQAFADRVYEQYF. As DNA, the CDR3 is TGTGCCAGCAGCCAAGCTTTCGCGGACAGGGTTTACGAGCAGTACTTC. The chain carries TRBV4-2 and TRBJ2-7; TRBD1 matches at 8 bases. CDR1 and CDR2 (germline): LGHNA, YNFKEQ. With V trimmed by 1 base and J by 4 bases, 9 bases remained unmatched. CDR3 length equals 16 residues.

J is TRBJ2-7 and V is TRBV12-3 or TRBV12-4; no firm D call. V was shortened by 5 bases and J by 4 bases, with 12 bases between the two germline ends. The CDR3 spans 13 residues. Here the CDR3 DNA reads TGTGCCAGCAGTCCAAACGACGTATACGAGCAGTACTTC. It codes for CASSPNDVYEQYF.

J is TRBJ2-5 and V is TRBV4-2; TRBD2 is a possible D gene (6 bases). TRBJ2-7 explains the end of the DNA better; the J call may be wrong. CDR3 length equals 13 residues. Germline V gene sequence: CDR1 LGHNA, CDR2 YNFKEQ. CDR3 bases: TGTGCCAGCAGCCAAGGCGGGATACACGAGCAGTACTTC. This encodes CASSQGGIHEQYF.

The chain carries TRBV5-5 and TRBJ2-2; TRBD1 might be the D (6 bases). Germline assignment: CDR1 SGHKS and CDR2 YYEKEE (reference sequence). The CDR3 has 15 residues. V was shortened by 1 base and J by 4 bases, with 11 bases between the two germline ends. The CDR3 protein is CASSLRRGSTGELFF. CDR3 sequence (DNA): TGTGCCAGCAGCTTGCGCAGGGGCAGCACCGGGGAGCTGTTTTTT. The full variable domain, completed using reference TRBV5-5 and TRBJ2-2, is DAGVTQSPTHLIKTRGQQVTLRCSPISGHKSVSWYQQVLGQGPQFIFQYYEKEERGRGNFPDRFSARQFPNYSSELNVNALLLGDSALYLCASSLRRGSTGELFFGEGSRLTVL.

The V call is TRBV29-1, the J call TRBJ2-7; TRBD1 agrees at 7 bases. This CDR3 region has 12 residues. V shed 6 bases, J shed 2 bases, and the junction held 4 bases outside the gene matches. Germline CDR1 and CDR2: SQVTM and ANQGSEA. In DNA, the CDR3 is TGCAGCGTACAGGGGTTGACCTACGAGCAGTACTTC. This codes for CSVQGLTYEQYF.

This clonotype was detected a few times. The chain joins TRBV20-1 to TRBJ2-7; a weak D match, TRBD1 (6 bases). Deletions cut 8 bases from V and 7 bases from J, with 21 bases between. The CDR3 spans 13 residues. Germline V gives CDR1 DFQATT, CDR2 SNEGSKA (reference sequence). The CDR3 protein is CSNPPDATGEQYF. DNA for the CDR3: TGCAGTAACCCCCCGGACGCCACAGGGGAGCAGTACTTC.

This clonotype was observed a single time. The chain combines TRBV2 with TRBJ2-7; D remains unclear. The germline V gene has CDR1 SNHLY and CDR2 FYNNEI. This CDR3 is built from 12 residues. V was shortened by 4 bases and J by 6 bases, with 10 bases between the two germline ends. The CDR3 loop reads CASSASRSEQYF. The CDR3 DNA sequence: TGTGCCAGCAGTGCAAGCCGGAGCGAGCAGTACTTC.

About this clonotype: A read error may produce the germline difference seen at one junction end. The gene calls are TRBV9 and TRBJ1-2, with 10 bases lining up with TRBD1. This CDR3 comprises 15 residues. Germline loops: CDR1 SGDLS, CDR2 YYNGEE. CDR3 nucleotide sequence: TGTGCCAGCAGCGGGTGGGACAGGGGTAACTATGACTACACCTTC. Translation gives CASSGWDRGNYDYTF. Using reference TRBV9 and TRBJ1-2 for the parts outside the CDR3, the full variable domain is DSGVTQTPKHLITATGQRVTLRCSPRSGDLSVYWYQQSLDQGLQFLIQYYNGEERAKGNILERFSAQQFPDLHSELNLSSLELGDSALYFCASSGWDRGNYDYTFGSGTRLTVV.

This clonotype turned up a few times. The chain joins TRBV4-3 to TRBJ2-6, with unresolved D. Germline lookup yields CDR1 LGHNA and CDR2 YSLEER. The ends were cut back, 0 bases at V and 2 bases at J, with 8 bases in the middle. The CDR3 covers 16 residues. The CDR3 nucleotides are TGCGCCAGCAGCCAAGATTTGTGGACTGGGGCCAACGTCCTGACTTTC. Encoded protein: CASSQDLWTGANVLTF.

The chain is built from TRBV7-2 and TRBJ2-1; TRBD2 agrees at 9 bases. This CDR3 has 17 residues. J lost 0 bases, V lost 1 base, and 4 bases had no gene match. Germline V CDR1 and CDR2: SGHTA, FQGNSA. The CDR3 protein is CASSLVSGGPSYNEQFF. The CDR3, as DNA: TGTGCCAGCAGCTTAGTAAGCGGGGGGCCCTCCTACAATGAGCAGTTCTTC.

The CDR3 region has the DNA TGCGCCAGCAGCTTCTACGGGGGCTCGACGGGAGATACGCAGTATTTT. Translated: CASSFYGGSTGDTQYF. This chain uses TRBV5-1 with TRBJ2-3; D might be TRBD1 or TRBD2, each matching 6 bases. Germline loops: CDR1 SGHRS, CDR2 YFSETQ. This CDR3 is 16 amino acids long. Trimming removed 2 bases from V and 5 bases from J, with 18 bases in between. Filled out from reference TRBV5-1 and TRBJ2-3, the complete variable domain reads KAGVTQTPRYLIKTRGQQVTLSCSPISGHRSVSWYQQTPGQGLQFLFEYFSETQRNKGNFPGRFSGRQFSNSRSEMNVSTLELGDSALYLCASSFYGGSTGDTQYFGPGTRLTVL.

V usage is TRBV4-2 and J usage is TRBJ2-1; D uncertain. The CDR3 runs to 14 residues. Between the trimmed V and J ends, which lost 1 base and 0 bases, there was a span of 4 bases. Germline CDR1 is LGHNA and CDR2 is YNFKEQ. This CDR3 reads CASSQAISYNEQFF. The CDR3 DNA sequence: TGTGCCAGCAGCCAAGCTATCTCCTACAATGAGCAGTTCTTC.

This clonotype has only a few counts. The V and J genes are TRBV2 and TRBJ1-2, with 9 bases matching TRBD1. After removal of 3 bases from V and 4 bases from J, the junction contained 6 bases not matched to a gene. CDR1 SNHLY and CDR2 FYNNEI come from the germline V gene. This CDR3 spans 15 amino acids. In nucleotides, the CDR3 is TGTGCCAGCAGTGAGGGGGGACAGGGCGGCTATGGCTACACCTTC. Encoded protein: CASSEGGQGGYGYTF.

V and J are TRBV4-1 and TRBJ1-2; D is perhaps TRBD1 (6 bases). Deletions cut 2 bases from V and 2 bases from J, with 15 bases between. The CDR3 sequence is 16 residues long. Germline CDR1 MGHRA, CDR2 YSYEKL. CDR3 sequence reads: CASSQSLPGANYGYTF. CDR3 DNA sequence: TGCGCCAGCAGCCAAAGTCTTCCAGGGGCGAACTATGGCTACACCTTC.

V gene TRBV13 combines with J gene TRBJ1-4, with D unresolved. V was clipped by 5 bases and J by 0 bases, with 10 bases between them. Germline CDR1 reads PRHDT; CDR2 reads FYEKMQ (reference sequence). The length of the CDR3 is 15 residues. CDR3 loop: CASSLWGATNEKLFF. The CDR3 nucleotides read TGTGCCAGCAGCCTCTGGGGTGCAACTAATGAAAAACTGTTTTTT.

As regards this clonotype: One end of the junction varies from germline; a read error may be responsible. The chain carries TRBV4-2 and TRBJ1-2, with D unresolved. CDR1 and CDR2 from the germline V gene are LGHNA and YNFKEQ. This CDR3 has 15 amino acids. The CDR3 DNA reads TGTGTCAGCAGCCAAGAAATGGTGTCTAACTATGGCTACACCTTC. Its protein is CVSSQEMVSNYGYTF.

V is TRBV28 and J is TRBJ1-6, with D possibly matching TRBD1 (5 bases). Trimming removed 8 bases at V and 8 bases at J, with 19 bases between. The CDR3 extends over 15 amino acids. Germline V gene sequence: CDR1 MDHEN, CDR2 SYDVKM. The CDR3 coding sequence is TGTGCCAGCCAAGGGGCTGTGAGGTACGATTCACCCCTCCACTTT. Translated, it gives CASQGAVRYDSPLHF.